One and the same sample provided the 9 T cell receptor beta chains below, sequenced in a study of cytotoxic CD8 clonotypes in ibrutinib-treated CLL. The assay was immunoSEQ multiplex PCR, and TCRdb's table has in-frame clones only and misses some. Altogether more than 200,000 clones are present, 60% to 75% being singletons, with the ten largest covering approximately 15%. The specimen comprised PBMCs, sampled after 24 months of ibrutinib treatment. The receptors originated from a human donor with chronic lymphocytic leukemia.

This clone was seen only a few times. This rearrangement joins TRBV27 to TRBJ2-1; 9 bases align to TRBD2. CDR3 length: 13 amino acids. Germline trimming cut 6 bases from V and 7 bases from J; bases unmatched to any gene: 4. Germline assignment: CDR1 MNHEY and CDR2 SMNVEV (reference sequence). As DNA, the CDR3 is TGTGCCAGCAGGCTTAGCGGGAGAAATGAGCAGTTCTTC. Amino acid sequence: CASRLSGRNEQFF.

The chain joins TRBV19 to TRBJ2-6; 8 nucleotides line up with TRBD1. The V gene's germline CDR1 is LNHDA and CDR2 SQIVND (reference sequence). Trimming at V came to 3 bases and at J to 2 bases, leaving 6 bases not matched to a gene. This CDR3 contains 17 residues. This CDR3 is CASSILQGATGANVLTF. CDR3 coding DNA: TGTGCCAGTAGTATCCTTCAGGGGGCTACTGGGGCCAACGTCCTGACTTTC.

The chain joins TRBV30 to TRBJ2-7; TRBD2 matches at 7 bases. Per the germline V gene, CDR1 is GTSNPN and CDR2 is SVGIG (reference sequence). Trimming removed 0 bases from V and 2 bases from J; junction bases left unmatched: 7. The CDR3 loop spans 15 amino acids. CDR3 coding DNA: TGTGCCTGGAGTGTAAAGGCTAGCGGTCCCTACGAGCAGTACTTC. Residues: CAWSVKASGPYEQYF.

V and J are TRBV27 and TRBJ2-6; D perhaps matches TRBD1 (5 bases). Germline CDR1 and CDR2: MNHEY and SMNVEV (reference sequence). V was pared by 3 bases and J by 4 bases, with 10 bases between. CDR3 length equals 15 residues. Written as DNA, the CDR3 is TGTGCCAGCAGTTTGACAGCTTCGGGGGCCAACGTCCTGACTTTC. Its translation is CASSLTASGANVLTF.

This clone came up a few times. V gene TRBV7-9 combines with J gene TRBJ2-5, with D uncertain. Trimming stripped 0 bases from V and 3 bases from J, with 2 bases between. The CDR3 extends over 12 amino acids. CDR1 and CDR2 (germline): SEHNR, FQNEAQ (reference sequence). CDR3 in amino acids: CASSLAEETQYF. CDR3 in DNA: TGTGCCAGCAGCTTAGCGGAAGAGACCCAGTACTTC.

This chain joins TRBV9 and TRBJ2-7; 7 bases align to TRBD1. Germline V lookup: CDR1 SGDLS, CDR2 YYNGEE. This CDR3 is 16 amino acids long. Trimming took 4 bases from V and 2 from J; bases not matched to a gene: 12. The CDR3 reads CASSSSSGTATYEQYF. CDR3 sequence (DNA): TGTGCCAGCAGCTCTTCATCCGGGACAGCGACCTACGAGCAGTACTTC. The entire variable domain, with the rest obtained from reference TRBV9 and TRBJ2-7, is as follows: DSGVTQTPKHLITATGQRVTLRCSPRSGDLSVYWYQQSLDQGLQFLIQYYNGEERAKGNILERFSAQQFPDLHSELNLSSLELGDSALYFCASSSSSGTATYEQYFGPGTRLTVT.

This clone came up a few times. The V and J genes are TRBV5-5 and TRBJ1-2; TRBD1 aligns across 7 bases. V gave up 4 bases and J gave up 0 bases; unmatched junction bases: 0. The V gene's germline CDR1 is SGHKS and CDR2 YYEKEE (reference sequence). This CDR3 region has 13 residues. CDR3 coding DNA: TGTGCCAGCAGCACAGGGGCTAACTATGGCTACACCTTC. It translates to CASSTGANYGYTF.

J is TRBJ2-7 and V is TRBV28; D is undetermined. Germline V gives CDR1 MDHEN, CDR2 SYDVKM. This CDR3 contains 11 residues. V was cut by 2 bases and J by 7 bases, with 6 bases left in between. CDR3 sequence: CASSLATEQYF. DNA of the CDR3: TGTGCCAGCAGTTTAGCGACTGAGCAGTACTTC.

This rearrangement joins TRBV29-1 to TRBJ2-7; 8 nucleotides match TRBD1. Germline V lookup: CDR1 SQVTM, CDR2 ANQGSEA. The CDR3 sequence is 12 residues long. J was trimmed by 4 bases and V by 4 bases; bases with no gene match: 3. CDR3 DNA sequence: TGCAGCGTTGCCGGGACAGGATACGAGCAGTACTTC. Its translation is CSVAGTGYEQYF.